This T cell receptor (beta chain) was retrieved from a study of blood T cell repertoires in COVID-19. About the research overall: Specimens from acute and convalescent COVID-19 originated in the United States, Italy and Spain. T cells, B-cell-depleted T cells, or PBMCs provided the cDNA or gDNA that served as material.

Original data processing: Nucleated cell counts were estimated from reference gene primer amplification. The data were produced by immunoSEQ multiplex PCR, yet TCRdb's version contains in-frame clones alone and is incomplete. V and J calls and clone size are given by that table; D and trimming were obtained from the DNA. This sample has fewer than 120,000 clones, with 80% to 90% found just once. CDR3 length: 13 amino acids. Trimming removed 6 bases from V and 7 bases from J, with 16 bases in between. V usage is TRBV12-3 or TRBV12-4 and J usage is TRBJ2-7; TRBD1 might be the D (5 bases). Sequenced material: peripheral blood. This sequence originates from a woman aged 55-69 years with acute or convalescent COVID-19. The CDR3 DNA is TGTGCCAGCAGACGTAGACAGCCCTCTGAGCAGTACTTC. As protein: CASRRRQPSEQYF.